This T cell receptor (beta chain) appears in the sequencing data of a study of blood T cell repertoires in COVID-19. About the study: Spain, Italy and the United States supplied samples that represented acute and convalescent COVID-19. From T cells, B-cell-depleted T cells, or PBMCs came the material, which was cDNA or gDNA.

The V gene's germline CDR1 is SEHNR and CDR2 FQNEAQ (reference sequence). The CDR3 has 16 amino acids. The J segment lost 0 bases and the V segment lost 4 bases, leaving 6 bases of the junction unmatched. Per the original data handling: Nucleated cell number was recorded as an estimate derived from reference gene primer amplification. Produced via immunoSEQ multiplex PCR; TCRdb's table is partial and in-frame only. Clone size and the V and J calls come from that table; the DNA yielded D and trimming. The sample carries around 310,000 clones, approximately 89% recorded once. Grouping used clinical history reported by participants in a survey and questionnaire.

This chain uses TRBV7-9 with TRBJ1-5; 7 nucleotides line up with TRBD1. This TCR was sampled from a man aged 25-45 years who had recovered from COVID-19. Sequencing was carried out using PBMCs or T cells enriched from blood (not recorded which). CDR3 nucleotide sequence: TGTGCCAGCAGCTCATCAGGGGGTTATAGCAATCAGCCCCAGCATTTT. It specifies CASSSSGGYSNQPQHF.